What follows are 9 T cell receptor beta chains derived from one specimen sequenced in a study of shared clonotypes between healthy human individuals. Here immunoSEQ multiplex PCR was the method, and the copy in TCRdb shows in-frame clones only, minus some. The data hold about 710,000 clones, with 72% observed a single time. Sequenced material: memory CD4+ T cells sorted from blood. Subset reported: CD45RA-negative fraction. The origin of the receptors is a woman aged 25-40 years in good health.

The gene calls are TRBV6-5 and TRBJ1-1; possible D gene TRBD1, 5 bases. The CDR3 consists of 13 residues. With 2 bases removed from V and 11 bases from J, the gap between germline ends came to 15 bases. Germline CDR1 is MNHEY and CDR2 is SVGAGI. The CDR3 bases are TGTGCCAGCAGTTACACGTTTGGGGGGTACGCTTTCTTT. This sequence encodes CASSYTFGGYAFF.

The chain links TRBV7-9 to TRBJ2-7; 7 nucleotides match TRBD2. CDR3 length: 14 residues. V trimming: 8 bases; J trimming: 2 bases; junction bases outside the gene matches: 9. The germline gives CDR1 SEHNR, CDR2 FQNEAQ (reference sequence). Here the CDR3 DNA reads TGTGCCAGCGCCATGGGGACTATCACCTACGAGCAGTACTTC. This encodes CASAMGTITYEQYF.

The chain is built from TRBV10-2 and TRBJ2-7; D unclear. This CDR3 contains 14 residues. The V gene's germline CDR1 is WSHSY and CDR2 SAAADI. Trimming left V 2 bases short and J 5 bases short, with 13 bases between. CDR3 residues: CASSEERRGHEQYF. CDR3 nucleotides: TGCGCCAGCAGTGAGGAGCGTCGCGGCCACGAGCAGTACTTC.

The chain joins TRBV7-8 to TRBJ1-2; D unclear. The V end was cut by 5 bases, the J end by 4 bases, with 14 bases between. From germline, CDR1 is SGHVS and CDR2 FQNEAQ. The CDR3 spans 14 residues. CDR3 bases: TGTGCCAGCAGCACAAGCCCCACGGCCTATGGCTACACCTTC. As protein: CASSTSPTAYGYTF.

Ten or more counts support this clone. The V and J genes are TRBV15 and TRBJ2-7; no firm D call. CDR3 length: 18 amino acids. V dropped 0 bases and J dropped 2 bases, with 20 bases sitting between them. The germline gives CDR1 LNHNV, CDR2 YYDKDF (reference sequence). This CDR3 is CATSRDLSFAELTYEQYF. In nucleotides, the CDR3 is TGTGCCACCAGCAGAGATCTTTCCTTTGCGGAGTTGACCTACGAGCAGTACTTC.

This rearrangement joins TRBV5-1 to TRBJ2-2, with TRBD2 identical over 13 bases. The CDR3 is made up of 15 amino acids. The germline V gene has CDR1 SGHRS and CDR2 YFSETQ. Trimming removed 3 bases from V and 5 bases from J; junction bases left unmatched: 1. The CDR3 loop is CASSWGLAGTGELFF. DNA of the CDR3: TGCGCCAGCAGCTGGGGACTAGCGGGAACCGGGGAGCTGTTTTTT.

The chain couples TRBV7-2 to TRBJ1-1; D remains unclear. Trimming pared 5 bases from V and 0 bases from J, leaving 13 bases between. The germline V gene has CDR1 SGHTA and CDR2 FQGNSA. The length of the CDR3 is 15 residues. The CDR3 spells CASSNRPNMNTEAFF. The CDR3 DNA sequence: TGTGCCAGCAGCAACCGACCGAATATGAACACTGAAGCTTTCTTT.

The chain employs TRBV4-1 and TRBJ2-7; 9 positions match TRBD1. Trimming cost V 4 bases and J 0 bases; bases outside gene matches: 4. This CDR3 comprises 15 residues. Germline V gene sequence: CDR1 MGHRA, CDR2 YSYEKL. The CDR3 nucleotides are TGCGCCAGCAGCCTAGGGACAGGGACCTCCTACGAGCAGTACTTC. It encodes CASSLGTGTSYEQYF.

This chain joins TRBV28 and TRBJ2-3; D unclear. Germline values: CDR1 MDHEN, CDR2 SYDVKM. The CDR3 runs 14 residues. The V and J ends lost 6 bases and 6 bases respectively, with 16 bases between them. CDR3 DNA sequence: TGTGCCAGCAGAGGACCATTAGACATGGATACGCAGTATTTT. Its protein is CASRGPLDMDTQYF. Full variable domain (rest looked up from reference TRBV28 and TRBJ2-3): DVKVTQSSRYLVKRTGEKVFLECVQDMDHENMFWYRQDPGLGLRLIYFSYDVKMKEKGDIPEGYSVSREKKERFSLILESASTNQTSMYLCASRGPLDMDTQYFGPGTRLTVL.